The 18 T cell receptor beta chains below come from one sample, sequenced in a study of blood T cells in healthy people across ages. For the second PCR, which ran for 7 to 11 cycles, a sample-barcoded 5' primer and a J-beta primer mix were used. TCRdb re-analysed the 5' RACE reads in MiXCR, keeping a single row per CDR3 protein. The table records some 1,800,000 distinct CDR3 sequences, 35% to 50% of them present only once. Material: blood. These receptors originate from a human donor in good health.

Note on this clonotype: Because the CDR3 is missing its conserved closing phenylalanine or tryptophan, this is likely a read error. The chain has TRBV20-1 and TRBJ2-3, with D unresolved. The CDR3 runs 13 residues. Trimming removed 0 bases at V and 5 bases at J, with 9 bases between. The germline V gene encodes CDR1 DFQATT and CDR2 SNEGSKA (reference sequence). In DNA form, the CDR3 reads TGCAGTGCTAGAGACCCAACGAGAGATACGCAGTATTTG. Amino acid sequence: CSARDPTRDTQYL.

The rearrangement joins TRBV4-3 to TRBJ2-2; tentative D call: TRBD1 (6 bases). CDR1 and CDR2 from the germline V gene are LGHNA and YSLEER. The CDR3 sequence is 14 residues long. V was pared by 0 bases and J by 7 bases, with 9 bases between. CDR3 loop: CASSQEQDSGELFF. The CDR3 DNA reads as TGCGCCAGCAGCCAAGAGCAGGACAGCGGGGAGCTGTTTTTT.

In this sample, this clonotype turned up once. The V and J genes are TRBV7-2 and TRBJ1-5; a weak D match, TRBD1 (5 bases). The CDR3 consists of 14 residues. CDR1 and CDR2 from the germline V gene are SGHTA and FQGNSA. The germline V and J ends were trimmed by 5 bases and 5 bases, with 13 bases remaining between them. CDR3 protein: CASSPRGIYQPQHF. The CDR3 DNA follows: TGTGCCAGCAGCCCAAGGGGTATATATCAGCCCCAGCATTTT. The full variable domain, completed using reference TRBV7-2 and TRBJ1-5, is GAGVSQSPSNKVTEKGKDVELRCDPISGHTALYWYRQSLGQGLEFLIYFQGNSAPDKSGLPSDRFSAERTGGSVSTLTIQRTQQEDSAVYLCASSPRGIYQPQHFGDGTRLSIL.

In its sample, this clonotype was seen many times. This sequence joins TRBV29-1 and TRBJ1-2, with D uncertain. The V end lost 7 bases, the J end lost 5 bases, and 17 bases lay between the germline ends. This CDR3 region has 13 residues. In germline, CDR1 is SQVTM, CDR2 ANQGSEA. This CDR3 reads CSARTQNSYGYTF. CDR3 bases: TGCAGCGCTCGAACTCAAAACAGTTATGGCTACACCTTC.

The chain recombines TRBV6-6 with TRBJ2-7, with D uncertain. V lost 0 bases and J lost 3, with 6 bases in between. Germline V gene sequence: CDR1 MNHNY, CDR2 SVGAGI (reference sequence). CDR3 length: 13 amino acids. The CDR3 DNA reads TGTGCCAGCAGTTACTCGAAGGACTACGAGCAGTACTTC. Translated, it gives CASSYSKDYEQYF.

The chain joins TRBV20-1 to TRBJ1-6; D is unclear. CDR1 is DFQATT, CDR2 SNEGSKA, per germline (reference sequence). The CDR3 has 13 residues. Trimming took off 4 bases at V and 5 bases at J, with 9 bases between the two ends. The CDR3 loop reads CSAIEWDNSPLHF. Here the CDR3 DNA reads TGCAGTGCTATTGAGTGGGATAATTCACCCCTCCACTTT.

This clonotype was detected only a few times. The chain couples TRBV18 to TRBJ1-1, with 8 bases matching TRBD1. The CDR3 length is 16 residues. Losses at the gene ends were 1 base for V and 0 bases for J; bases not matched to a gene: 4. Germline loops: CDR1 KGHSH, CDR2 LQKENI. The chain's CDR3 is CASSPRQGSVNTEAFF. DNA of the CDR3: TGTGCCAGCTCACCACGACAGGGGTCCGTGAACACTGAAGCTTTCTTT.

V usage is TRBV28 and J usage is TRBJ2-7; 8 bases map to TRBD1. Looked up from germline, CDR1 is MDHEN and CDR2 is SYDVKM. This CDR3 is built from 14 residues. Unmatched junction bases numbered 9, after V lost 10 bases and J lost 1 base. CDR3 sequence: CATIGTGDSYEQYF. For the CDR3, the DNA is TGTGCCACCATAGGGACAGGTGATTCCTACGAGCAGTACTTC.

The sample holds a few counts of this clonotype. The chain uses TRBV5-1 and TRBJ2-3, with D uncertain. V gave up 0 bases and J gave up 4 bases, with 9 bases separating them. CDR1 SGHRS and CDR2 YFSETQ come from the germline V gene. CDR3 length: 14 residues. CDR3: CASSLVVAADTQYF. The CDR3 coding sequence is TGCGCCAGCAGCTTGGTGGTAGCCGCAGATACGCAGTATTTT. Filled out from reference TRBV5-1 and TRBJ2-3, the complete variable domain reads KAGVTQTPRYLIKTRGQQVTLSCSPISGHRSVSWYQQTPGQGLQFLFEYFSETQRNKGNFPGRFSGRQFSNSRSEMNVSTLELGDSALYLCASSLVVAADTQYFGPGTRLTVL.

This sequence joins TRBV12-3 or TRBV12-4 and TRBJ1-2; D is unresolved. CDR3 length equals 13 residues. Trimming removed 8 bases at V and 0 bases at J, with 10 bases between. For the CDR3, the DNA is TGTGCCAGCCGTTACGACACTAACTATGGCTACACCTTC. Translation: CASRYDTNYGYTF.

This clonotype was recorded a few times. This chain connects TRBV10-3 to TRBJ2-3; possibly TRBD1 for D (6 bases). V was trimmed by 2 bases and J by 2 bases, leaving 17 bases between them. Germline values: CDR1 ENHRY, CDR2 SYGVKD. The CDR3 contains 17 residues. In nucleotides, the CDR3 is TGTGCCATCAGTGAGGCGGCAGGGGCCACCTACACAGATACGCAGTATTTT. Its protein product is CAISEAAGATYTDTQYF.

The chain joins TRBV5-5 to TRBJ1-5; D is unresolved. Germline V lookup: CDR1 SGHKS, CDR2 YYEKEE (reference sequence). This CDR3 region has 14 residues. Trimming took 2 bases from V and 5 from J, leaving 11 bases between them. CDR3 in DNA: TGTGCCAGCAGCTTTGGTTGGAGCGATCAGCCCCAGCATTTT. Its translation is CASSFGWSDQPQHF.

This rearrangement joins TRBV10-3 to TRBJ2-1; D unclear. The germline V gene encodes CDR1 ENHRY and CDR2 SYGVKD. Trimming shortened V by 10 bases and J by 5 bases, and 15 bases separated the two germline ends. This CDR3 has 13 amino acids. The CDR3 nucleotides are TGTGCCACCTTCAATGACGGGCACAATGAGCAGTTCTTC. It translates to CATFNDGHNEQFF.

The V call is TRBV2, the J call TRBJ2-7; D not resolved. The CDR3 spans 13 residues. CDR1 is SNHLY, CDR2 FYNNEI, per germline. Trimming took 2 bases from V and 7 from J, leaving 12 bases between them. The CDR3 region is CASSERVLTEQYF. The CDR3 region has the DNA TGTGCCAGCAGTGAAAGGGTTCTCACGGAGCAGTACTTC.

The J gene is TRBJ1-4, the V gene TRBV20-1; 7 bases are shared with TRBD1. Per the germline V gene, CDR1 is DFQATT and CDR2 is SNEGSKA (reference sequence). Unmatched junction bases numbered 2, after V lost 4 bases and J lost 3 bases. The CDR3 consists of 13 residues. CDR3 in DNA: TGCAGTGCTACACAGGGGCCTAATGAAAAACTGTTTTTT. This translates into CSATQGPNEKLFF.

V usage is TRBV12-3 or TRBV12-4 and J usage is TRBJ2-5; D possibly uses TRBD1 or TRBD2 (7 bases each). The DNA end is more similar to TRBJ2-7, so the J call may be wrong. The CDR3 covers 14 residues. CDR3 sequence (DNA): TGTGCCAGCAGTTTGATCGACAGGGAGGGCGAGCAGTACTTC. It translates to CASSLIDREGEQYF.

The chain links TRBV4-2 to TRBJ1-1; D is possibly TRBD1 (5 bases). CDR3 length equals 14 residues. Germline V gene sequence: CDR1 LGHNA, CDR2 YNFKEQ. The ends were cut back, 3 bases at V and 2 bases at J, with 10 bases in the middle. CDR3 sequence: CASSHPGGNTEAFF. As DNA, the CDR3 is TGTGCCAGCAGCCATCCGGGGGGTAACACTGAAGCTTTCTTT.

The J gene is TRBJ2-5, the V gene TRBV7-2; 8 positions agree with TRBD2. Losses at the gene ends were 5 bases for V and 4 bases for J; bases not matched to a gene: 12. This CDR3 has 16 amino acids. Germline assignment: CDR1 SGHTA and CDR2 FQGNSA. CDR3 amino acids: CASSPRTSFTSETQYF. CDR3 DNA: TGTGCCAGCAGCCCCCGGACTAGCTTTACGTCAGAGACCCAGTACTTC.